This T cell receptor (beta chain) was identified in a study of OX40 agonist ivuxolimab in advanced cancers. Study-wide background: The dose-escalation cohort was about 87% male, with a mean age of 60 years, ranging roughly 23 to 85.

This clone showed up just once. Using immunoSEQ multiplex PCR, the repertoire was profiled, and TCRdb retains in-frame clones only, with some absent. Here the sample spans about 62,000 clones, roughly 90% being singletons. Trimming pared 3 bases from V and 0 bases from J, leaving 8 bases between. The CDR3 loop spans 15 amino acids. Per the germline V gene, CDR1 is SNHLY and CDR2 is FYNNEI. The sequence came from an adult with an advanced solid tumor such as melanoma, head and neck, liver or kidney cancer. The sequencing here drew on CD4+ or CD8+ T cells sorted from blood, taken in a trial of the OX40 agonist ivuxolimab. The chain uses TRBV2 and TRBJ1-4; maybe TRBD1 (5 bases). The chain's CDR3 is CASSDWGATNEKLFF. The CDR3 region has the DNA TGTGCCAGCAGTGATTGGGGGGCAACTAATGAAAAACTGTTTTTT.